This entry describes one T cell receptor beta chain. Data came from immunoSEQ multiplex PCR; TCRdb stores just in-frame clones and leaves some out. The sample yields about 170,000 clones, 70% to 90% seen once. This sample is part of a study of blood T cell repertoires in COVID-19. Whole-study context: Sample material is recorded as cDNA or gDNA derived from T cells, B-cell-depleted T cells, or PBMCs.

From germline, CDR1 is SEHNR and CDR2 FQNEAQ (reference sequence). This CDR3 contains 16 residues. V was clipped by 1 base and J by 2 bases; unmatched bases: 6. The chain employs TRBV7-9 and TRBJ2-3, with 7 bases fitting TRBD2. The receptor's source is a woman of 80 years or more in a cohort sampled during active or convalescent COVID-19. Sequencing was done on a sample of peripheral blood. CDR3 in amino acids: CASSLVGTKITDTQYF. For the CDR3, the DNA is TGTGCCAGCAGCTTAGTGGGGACTAAGATCACAGATACGCAGTATTTT.